This TCR beta chain was found in a study of T cell clones after liver transplantation. The table lists this clone with a count of one. CDR1 and CDR2 from the germline V gene are LNHDA and SQIVND (reference sequence). The CDR3 is 14 amino acids. The ends lost 8 bases at V and 7 bases at J; junction bases unmatched: 5. Produced via immunoSEQ multiplex PCR; TCRdb's table is partial and in-frame only. The sample lists about 99,000 clones; approximately 78% were seen once. The material was CD4+ T cells from blood, obtained before liver transplant. The V call is TRBV19, the J call TRBJ2-1, with 13 bases aligning to TRBD2. This sequence originates from a human donor who received a liver transplant. The chain's CDR3 is CASRTSGRANEQFF. The CDR3 region has the DNA TGTGCCAGTCGAACTAGCGGGAGGGCTAATGAGCAGTTCTTC. Using reference TRBV19 and TRBJ2-1 for the parts outside the CDR3, the full variable domain is DGGITQSPKYLFRKEGQNVTLSCEQNLNHDAMYWYRQDPGQGLRLIYYSQIVNDFQKGDIAEGYSVSREKKESFPLTVTSAQKNPTAFYLCASRTSGRANEQFFGPGTRLTVL.